Shown below are 25 T cell receptor beta chains from a single sample sequenced in a study of monozygotic twins with inflammatory bowel disease. Following a re-call of the 5' RACE reads, TCRdb has one entry per CDR3 protein and lacks DNA. The listing contains about 210,000 distinct CDR3 sequences. Sequencing was carried out using blood. These receptors were collected from a human donor with ulcerative colitis or Crohn's disease, or a healthy co-twin of an affected twin (not recorded which).

The rearrangement uses TRBV20-1 and TRBJ2-2. CDR1 DFQATT and CDR2 SNEGSKA come from the germline V gene (reference sequence). The CDR3 is made up of 16 amino acids. The CDR3 spells CSAREVTSGNTGELFF.

This sequence joins TRBV5-1 and TRBJ1-4. This CDR3 region has 14 residues. Germline loops: CDR1 SGHRS, CDR2 YFSETQ. The CDR3: CASSITVANEKLFF.

This chain joins TRBV5-1 and TRBJ1-1. This CDR3 spans 16 amino acids. Germline V gene lookup returns CDR1 SGHRS and CDR2 YFSETQ. The CDR3 region is CASSLGLAIGSTEAFF.

This chain connects TRBV5-5 to TRBJ2-1; the D call of TRBD1 rests on TCRdb alone, since no DNA is present to check it. Germline assignment: CDR1 SGHKS and CDR2 YYEKEE (reference sequence). This CDR3 is 11 amino acids long. The CDR3 sequence is CASSYWGEQFF.

V gene TRBV11-3 combines with J gene TRBJ2-3; no DNA is available, so the TRBD1 call from TCRdb remains unchecked. Germline V gene data show CDR1 as SGHNT and CDR2 as YENEEA. This CDR3 spans 15 amino acids. This chain's CDR3 is CASSLGSGPADTQYF. Drawing the rest from reference TRBV11-3 and TRBJ2-3, the complete variable domain is EAGVVQSPRYKIIEKKQPVAFWCNPISGHNTLYWYLQNLGQGPELLIRYENEEAVDDSQLPKDRFSAERLKGVDSTLKIQPAELGDSAVYLCASSLGSGPADTQYFGPGTRLTVL.

V usage is TRBV5-1 and J usage is TRBJ2-3. This CDR3 is 13 amino acids long. Germline assignment: CDR1 SGHRS and CDR2 YFSETQ. The CDR3 loop is CASSSGYTDTQYF.

The chain carries TRBV12-3 or TRBV12-4 and TRBJ2-3. CDR3 length equals 15 residues. The chain's CDR3 is CASSQSGASTDTQYF.

The CDR3 here is CASSVGHSGNTIYF. The chain recombines TRBV9 with TRBJ1-3. Germline values: CDR1 SGDLS, CDR2 YYNGEE. The CDR3 has 14 residues. Filled out from reference TRBV9 and TRBJ1-3, the complete variable domain reads DSGVTQTPKHLITATGQRVTLRCSPRSGDLSVYWYQQSLDQGLQFLIQYYNGEERAKGNILERFSAQQFPDLHSELNLSSLELGDSALYFCASSVGHSGNTIYFGEGSWLTVV.

This chain joins TRBV2 and TRBJ1-5; the D call of TRBD1 rests on TCRdb alone, since no DNA is present to check it. The CDR3 runs 15 residues. Germline V gives CDR1 SNHLY, CDR2 FYNNEI. The CDR3 region is CASSDRTYSNQPQHF.

The chain is built from TRBV7-7 and TRBJ2-7. Germline CDR1 and CDR2: SSHAT and FNYEAQ (reference sequence). The CDR3 is 13 amino acids. The CDR3 protein is CASSSGPLYEQYF.

The chain carries TRBV7-3 and TRBJ1-1; TCRdb's D call, TRBD1, is unchecked because there is no DNA. In germline, CDR1 is SGHTA, CDR2 FQGTGA. The CDR3 runs 13 residues. The CDR3 sequence: CASSFGALTEAFF.

The rearrangement uses TRBV5-1 and TRBJ2-3; the D call from TCRdb, TRBD2, cannot be confirmed without DNA. The germline gives CDR1 SGHRS, CDR2 YFSETQ. This CDR3 is 15 amino acids long. The CDR3 sequence is CASSSSGGATDTQYF.

This CDR3 reads CASSYSTSGGFYEQYF. The chain combines TRBV6-5 with TRBJ2-7; as DNA is missing, the TRBD1 call by TCRdb cannot be tested. CDR3 length equals 16 residues. Germline V gene sequence: CDR1 MNHEY, CDR2 SVGAGI.

V gene TRBV10-3 combines with J gene TRBJ2-5. Looked up from germline, CDR1 is ENHRY and CDR2 is SYGVKD. This CDR3 has 14 amino acids. The CDR3 is CAISDTTSSETQYF.

The rearrangement joins TRBV5-1 to TRBJ1-2; TCRdb lists TRBD1, though no DNA is available to test this call. Germline CDR1 and CDR2: SGHRS and YFSETQ. This CDR3 has 16 residues. CDR3 in amino acids: CASSFNGAADIYGYTF.

The chain couples TRBV5-1 to TRBJ1-1. The CDR3 covers 15 residues. CDR1 is SGHRS, CDR2 YFSETQ, per germline. The CDR3 sequence is CASSPWTDMNTEAFF.

The rearrangement links TRBV20-1 to TRBJ2-7. Germline values: CDR1 DFQATT, CDR2 SNEGSKA (reference sequence). The CDR3 is 12 amino acids. CDR3 sequence: CSARGGTYEQYF.

V and J are TRBV4-1 and TRBJ1-3; TCRdb returns TRBD1, unconfirmable since there is no DNA. Germline V gives CDR1 MGHRA, CDR2 YSYEKL. The CDR3 has 15 amino acids. CDR3 protein: CASSQGQDPGNTIYF.

This chain joins TRBV4-1 and TRBJ2-7; checking the TCRdb D call of TRBD1 is not possible without DNA. The CDR3 covers 15 residues. The germline gives CDR1 MGHRA, CDR2 YSYEKL. CDR3: CASSEEDRGYHEQYF.

This chain joins TRBV12-3 or TRBV12-4 and TRBJ1-4; TCRdb gives TRBD1 as the D gene, but with no DNA this cannot be confirmed. The CDR3 runs to 14 residues. This chain's CDR3 is CASSTDRTNEKLFF.

This rearrangement joins TRBV20-1 to TRBJ1-5; TCRdb designates TRBD1, a call that cannot be tested without DNA. The CDR3 has 12 residues. Germline V CDR1 and CDR2: DFQATT, SNEGSKA (reference sequence). The CDR3 loop is CSAGTGNQPQHF.

This rearrangement joins TRBV7-9 to TRBJ1-3; TCRdb's D gene call, TRBD1, goes unchecked for lack of DNA. Germline V CDR1 and CDR2: SEHNR, FQNEAQ (reference sequence). CDR3 length: 15 residues. The CDR3: CASSSLGGAGNTIYF. Using reference TRBV7-9 and TRBJ1-3 for the parts outside the CDR3, the full variable domain is DTGVSQNPRHKITKRGQNVTFRCDPISEHNRLYWYRQTLGQGPEFLTYFQNEAQLEKSRLLSDRFSAERPKGSFSTLEIQRTEQGDSAMYLCASSSLGGAGNTIYFGEGSWLTVV.

The chain has TRBV29-1 and TRBJ2-1; TCRdb's D gene call, TRBD1, goes unchecked for lack of DNA. Looked up from germline, CDR1 is SQVTM and CDR2 is ANQGSEA. The CDR3 loop spans 13 amino acids. The CDR3 reads CSVGDRAYNEQFF.

The chain is built from TRBV7-9 and TRBJ1-3. The CDR3 spans 14 residues. The germline V gene encodes CDR1 SEHNR and CDR2 FQNEAQ (reference sequence). CDR3 residues: CASSWLALGNTIYF.

The chain recombines TRBV25-1 with TRBJ2-5. Germline CDR1 is MGHDK and CDR2 is SYGVNS. The CDR3 extends over 15 amino acids. CDR3 in amino acids: CASRASTGSRKTQYF.